The 25 T cell receptor beta chains below were found in one sample sequenced in a study of human T cells and chemical hapten exposure (dated by TCRdb to the early 2020s). Reading the label with the study, this specimen's time point is: healthy volunteer bleed at 2 weeks. Total RNA was extracted from unfractionated whole blood collected in Tempus Blood RNA tubes. Receptor libraries were prepared by RACE. Sequencing was performed on a NextSeq 500. In-frame beta chains were kept once TCRdb had trimmed the public reads at Q25 with fastp and called clones with MiXCR. Rows merge per CDR3 protein into single entries with the most common DNA and genes. The sample data list some 120,000 distinct CDR3 sequences, and approximately 10% of these were observed just once. Approximately 2% of the sample is taken by the ten largest. Sequenced material: whole blood. The receptors derive from a male donor in good health. Some clones in this sample may be carry-over from other donors' samples.

This clonotype was seen once. The chain is built from TRBV9 and TRBJ2-5; 7 bases match TRBD1. The CDR3 is 16 amino acids. In germline, CDR1 is SGDLS, CDR2 YYNGEE. Losses at the gene ends were 0 bases for V and 1 base for J; bases not matched to a gene: 6. The CDR3, as DNA: TGTGCCAGCAGCGTAGTTGGACAGGCGATCCAAGAGACCCAGTACTTC. Translated: CASSVVGQAIQETQYF.

This clonotype was counted a few times. The V and J genes are TRBV7-2 and TRBJ2-7; no clear D. The V end lost 2 bases, the J end lost 3 bases, and 5 bases lay between the germline ends. Looked up from germline, CDR1 is SGHTA and CDR2 is FQGNSA. There are 12 residues in the CDR3. The CDR3 DNA is TGTGCCAGCAGCTTACGGAACTACGAGCAGTACTTC. Translation gives CASSLRNYEQYF.

CDR3 in DNA: TGTGCCAGCACCCTGGGAACAGAGCAGTACTTC. Amino acids: CASTLGTEQYF. The chain couples TRBV12-3 or TRBV12-4 to TRBJ2-7; no clear D gene. The CDR3 loop spans 11 amino acids. V was trimmed by 7 bases and J by 7 bases, leaving 11 bases between them.

The genes are TRBV29-1 and TRBJ2-7, with D hard to call. The germline V gene encodes CDR1 SQVTM and CDR2 ANQGSEA. V was clipped by 6 bases and J by 2 bases, with 11 bases between them. This CDR3 is built from 12 residues. The CDR3 spells CSVCTDTYEQYF. As DNA, the CDR3 is TGCAGCGTCTGCACAGACACCTACGAGCAGTACTTC.

Ten or more counts support this clonotype. The chain carries TRBV20-1 and TRBJ2-6, with D possibly matching TRBD1 (6 bases). The ends were cut back, 7 bases at V and 1 base at J, with 14 bases in the middle. The CDR3 contains 15 residues. The V gene's germline CDR1 is DFQATT and CDR2 SNEGSKA (reference sequence). CDR3 amino acids: CSGTAQGSGANVLTF. The CDR3, as DNA: TGCAGTGGGACAGCTCAGGGATCTGGGGCCAACGTCCTGACTTTC.

This clonotype was counted ten times or more. The chain combines TRBV7-2 with TRBJ2-1; 11 bases are a match to TRBD2. The CDR3 extends over 15 amino acids. Trimming at V came to 4 bases and at J to 2 bases, leaving 1 base not matched to a gene. Germline-derived CDR1 and CDR2 are SGHTA and FQGNSA. The CDR3 here is CASSYSGGAYNEQFF. In nucleotides, the CDR3 is TGTGCCAGCAGCTATAGCGGGGGGGCCTACAATGAGCAGTTCTTC.

The chain joins TRBV20-1 to TRBJ2-2; the D gene could be TRBD1 or TRBD2 (6 bases each). CDR3 length: 16 amino acids. Trimming took off 3 bases at V and 6 bases at J, with 20 bases between the two ends. Germline V gene data show CDR1 as DFQATT and CDR2 as SNEGSKA (reference sequence). The DNA for the CDR3 is TGCAGTGCTAGCGGGCTGAGGGTGGGGGGCGCCGGGGAGCTGTTTTTT. The encoded protein is CSASGLRVGGAGELFF.

This clonotype was recorded a few times. This chain links TRBV12-5 with TRBJ1-4; D gene ambiguous. Germline CDR1 and CDR2: LGHNT and FRNRAP. The CDR3 extends over 15 amino acids. The V end lost 3 bases, the J end lost 0 bases, and 8 bases lay between the germline ends. In DNA form, the CDR3 reads TGTGCTAGTGGTTTACCTGCTGCAACTAATGAAAAACTGTTTTTT. Protein sequence: CASGLPAATNEKLFF.

The genes are TRBV25-1 and TRBJ1-4; D remains ambiguous. The germline V gene has CDR1 MGHDK and CDR2 SYGVNS. Between the trimmed V and J ends, which lost 4 bases and 8 bases, there was a span of 17 bases. The length of the CDR3 is 15 residues. Here the CDR3 reads CASSGPTRYGEKLFF. CDR3 DNA: TGTGCCAGCAGTGGACCGACGCGTTATGGGGAAAAACTGTTTTTT.

This clonotype was counted only a few times. The chain has TRBV6-1 and TRBJ2-2, with D possibly being TRBD1 or TRBD2 (6 bases each). Trimming left V 4 bases short and J 6 bases short, with 15 bases between. Germline V gives CDR1 MNHNS, CDR2 SASEGT. The length of the CDR3 is 15 residues. CDR3: CASSARTRGPGELFF. The CDR3 DNA reads TGTGCCAGCAGTGCCAGGACACGGGGGCCCGGGGAGCTGTTTTTT.

In this sample, this clonotype turned up a few times. V and J are TRBV5-1 and TRBJ2-7; TRBD1 agrees at 7 bases. Germline V CDR1 and CDR2: SGHRS, YFSETQ. This CDR3 comprises 12 residues. V dropped 2 bases and J dropped 6; count of bases not matched to a gene: 2. The CDR3 nucleotides are TGCGCCAGCAGCTTATACAGGGGCGAGCAGTACTTC. Amino acid sequence: CASSLYRGEQYF.

Points on this clonotype: One base away lies a much larger clone, so this may be a sequencing read error. The rearrangement links TRBV14 to TRBJ1-2; D may be TRBD1 (5 bases). In germline, CDR1 is SGHDN, CDR2 FVKESK. Trimming shortened V by 4 bases and J by 2 bases, and 14 bases separated the two germline ends. The CDR3 is 15 amino acids. CDR3 in DNA: TGTGCCAGCAGCCCTCAGTCGGGACGGAACTATGGCTACACCTTC. Translation: CASSPQSGRNYGYTF.

This clonotype was detected ten times or more. V gene TRBV11-2 combines with J gene TRBJ2-5; tentatively, D is TRBD1 or TRBD2 (7 bases each). CDR3 length: 16 residues. Germline lookup yields CDR1 SGHAT and CDR2 FQNNGV. Between the trimmed V and J ends, which lost 1 base and 4 bases, there was a span of 16 bases. CDR3 region: CASSLVNQGEGETQYF. For the CDR3, the DNA is TGTGCCAGCAGCTTAGTCAACCAGGGGGAGGGAGAGACCCAGTACTTC.

This clonotype was picked up a small number of times. The rearrangement links TRBV11-2 to TRBJ1-1; the D gene is possibly TRBD1 (6 bases). The CDR3 runs to 12 residues. Germline V CDR1 and CDR2: SGHAT, FQNNGV. V was trimmed by 6 bases and J by 6 bases, leaving 11 bases between them. The CDR3 is CASSFSGAEAFF. CDR3 sequence (DNA): TGTGCCAGCAGTTTCTCAGGGGCTGAAGCTTTCTTT.

This clonotype was observed a few times. The chain carries TRBV11-2 and TRBJ2-2, with TRBD2 as a possible D gene (6 bases). The V end lost 5 bases, the J end lost 2 bases, and 12 bases lay between the germline ends. The CDR3 extends over 15 amino acids. Germline V gene sequence: CDR1 SGHAT, CDR2 FQNNGV. The CDR3 protein is CASSAGRLNTGELFF. For the CDR3, the DNA is TGTGCCAGCAGCGCGGGGCGACTCAACACCGGGGAGCTGTTTTTT.

The V gene is TRBV27, the J gene TRBJ2-1, with TRBD2 matching 12 bases. The CDR3 loop spans 14 amino acids. The V gene's germline CDR1 is MNHEY and CDR2 SMNVEV (reference sequence). With 5 bases clipped from V and 7 bases from J, the junction kept 3 bases outside the gene matches. CDR3 protein: CASSASGRANEQFF. DNA for the CDR3: TGTGCCAGCAGTGCTAGCGGGAGGGCTAATGAGCAGTTCTTC.

This clonotype was seen ten or more times. The rearrangement uses TRBV6-2 or TRBV6-3 and TRBJ1-6; D unresolved. The CDR3 runs to 13 residues. Per germline, CDR1 MNHEY and CDR2 SVGEGT. V gave up 0 bases and J gave up 7 bases, with 4 bases separating them. The CDR3 is CASSYSVNSPLHF. In DNA, the CDR3 is TGTGCCAGCAGTTACTCGGTGAATTCACCCCTCCACTTT.

This clonotype was found many times. The V call is TRBV3-1, the J call TRBJ2-7, with D possibly TRBD1 on 5 matching bases. V was trimmed by 1 base and J by 1 base, leaving 8 bases between them. The CDR3 contains 14 residues. Germline CDR1 reads LGHDT; CDR2 reads YNNKEL (reference sequence). The chain's CDR3 is CASSQAGKSYEQYF. The CDR3 DNA follows: TGTGCCAGCAGCCAAGCAGGGAAGTCCTACGAGCAGTACTTC.

The chain recombines TRBV6-5 with TRBJ2-5, with TRBD2 matching 13 bases. Germline CDR1 and CDR2: MNHEY and SVGAGI. Unmatched junction bases numbered 5, after V lost 4 bases and J lost 0 bases. There are 17 residues in the CDR3. DNA of the CDR3: TGTGCCAGCAGTTCCGGGACTAGCGGGACCAACCAAGAGACCCAGTACTTC. The encoded protein is CASSSGTSGTNQETQYF.

This clonotype was observed a few times. CDR3 in amino acids: CASSAIGGASTDTQYF. In DNA form, the CDR3 reads TGTGCCAGCAGTGCGATAGGCGGGGCAAGCACAGATACGCAGTATTTT. The genes are TRBV2 and TRBJ2-3; D perhaps matches TRBD2 (6 bases). CDR1 is SNHLY and CDR2 is FYNNEI in the germline V gene. The germline V and J ends were trimmed by 4 bases and 0 bases, with 14 bases remaining between them. The CDR3 consists of 16 residues.

There are a few counts of this clonotype. V gene TRBV29-1 combines with J gene TRBJ2-1, with a possible D match to TRBD2 (5 bases). The CDR3 extends over 14 amino acids. CDR1 SQVTM and CDR2 ANQGSEA come from the germline V gene. Trimming cost V 7 bases and J 10 bases, with 23 bases left between them. CDR3 sequence (DNA): TGCAGCGCCAAAGGCGGGTTAGTCCGGACGGAGCAGTTCTTC. Translating gives CSAKGGLVRTEQFF.

There are a few counts of this clonotype. This chain joins TRBV7-9 and TRBJ2-6, with TRBD1 matching over 9 bases. J was trimmed by 0 bases and V by 6 bases; bases with no gene match: 3. The CDR3 has 16 residues. Per the germline V gene, CDR1 is SEHNR and CDR2 is FQNEAQ (reference sequence). CDR3 region: CASRQGAFSGANVLTF. CDR3 coding DNA: TGTGCCAGCAGACAGGGGGCTTTCTCTGGGGCCAACGTCCTGACTTTC.

V and J are TRBV6-1 and TRBJ2-7; D may be TRBD1 (5 bases). There are 14 residues in the CDR3. CDR1 MNHNS and CDR2 SASEGT come from the germline V gene. V gave up 1 base and J gave up 4 bases, with 11 bases separating them. The CDR3 here is CASSEVLGVYEQYF. The CDR3 DNA reads TGTGCCAGCAGTGAAGTTTTAGGGGTTTACGAGCAGTACTTC.

The table lists this clonotype with a few counts. CDR3 amino acids: CASSFSGTGVYGYTF. CDR3 sequence (DNA): TGTGCCAGCAGCTTTTCCGGGACAGGCGTCTATGGCTACACCTTC. The V gene is TRBV5-6, the J gene TRBJ1-2; TRBD1 aligns across 8 bases. The germline V gene encodes CDR1 SGHDT and CDR2 YYEEEE. V shed 2 bases and J 4 bases; nucleotides not matched to a gene: 7. The CDR3 extends over 15 amino acids. The full variable domain, with the rest looked up from reference TRBV5-6 and TRBJ1-2, is DAGVTQSPTHLIKTRGQQVTLRCSPKSGHDTVSWYQQALGQGPQFIFQYYEEEERQRGNFPDRFSGHQFPNYSSELNVNALLLGDSALYLCASSFSGTGVYGYTFGSGTRLTVV.

The chain carries TRBV7-9 and TRBJ1-2; D is ambiguous. CDR3 length: 11 residues. Germline CDR1 SEHNR, CDR2 FQNEAQ (reference sequence). V lost 5 bases and J lost 4, with 5 bases in between. The CDR3 DNA reads as TGTGCCAGCAGCGACGGCTATGGCTACACCTTC. This codes for CASSDGYGYTF.